Each of the 23 T cell receptor beta chains below was sequenced from the same sample in a study of blood T cells in healthy people across ages. The use of a sample-barcoded 5' primer and a J-beta primer mix characterized a second PCR of about 7 to 12 cycles. TCRdb independently ran MiXCR on the 5' RACE reads; one entry per CDR3 protein. This table has 700,000 or so distinct CDR3 sequences, 22% appearing once. Sequencing was carried out using blood. The origin of the receptors is a man between 70 and 80 years old in good health.

This chain uses TRBV3-1 with TRBJ1-3, with D perhaps matching TRBD1 (6 bases). CDR1 LGHDT and CDR2 YNNKEL come from the germline V gene (reference sequence). Trimming removed 3 bases at V and 0 bases at J, with 15 bases between. There are 17 residues in the CDR3. The CDR3 DNA is TGTGCCAGCAGCCACCGTTCCAACAGGGTCTCTGGAAACACCATATATTTT. Protein product: CASSHRSNRVSGNTIYF.

J is TRBJ2-1 and V is TRBV20-1; D is uncertain. With the DNA end fitting TRBJ2-7 better, the J assignment may be wrong. There are 13 residues in the CDR3. Looked up from germline, CDR1 is DFQATT and CDR2 is SNEGSKA (reference sequence). The CDR3 is CSANPGEHYEQYF. The CDR3 DNA reads as TGCAGTGCTAATCCTGGGGAACACTACGAGCAGTACTTC.

V is TRBV12-3 or TRBV12-4 and J is TRBJ2-5, with TRBD2 identical over 10 bases. V lost 3 bases, J lost 4 bases, and 2 bases stayed unmatched. The CDR3 extends over 14 amino acids. This chain's CDR3 is CASSLRTSGETQYF. DNA of the CDR3: TGTGCCAGCAGTTTGAGGACTAGCGGAGAGACCCAGTACTTC.

This clonotype showed up just a few times. This chain joins TRBV7-2 and TRBJ2-7; perhaps TRBD2 as D (7 bases). The V end was cut by 6 bases, the J end by 2 bases, with 14 bases between. The CDR3 is 14 residues long. Germline V lookup: CDR1 SGHTA, CDR2 FQGNSA. The CDR3 reads CASRRGAEAYEQYV. Here the CDR3 DNA reads TGTGCCAGCAGACGGGGGGCGGAAGCCTACGAGCAGTACGTC.

The chain combines TRBV6-6 with TRBJ2-3; D unresolved. The CDR3 runs to 14 residues. Germline assignment: CDR1 MNHNY and CDR2 SVGAGI (reference sequence). The ends were cut back, 0 bases at V and 3 bases at J, with 7 bases in the middle. CDR3 region: CASSYSGVTDTQYF. Written as DNA, the CDR3 is TGTGCCAGCAGTTACTCGGGCGTTACAGATACGCAGTATTTT.

The rearrangement joins TRBV24-1 to TRBJ2-1; 9 bases are a match to TRBD1. The CDR3 totals 14 residues. The V segment lost 7 bases and the J segment 3 bases; nucleotides outside the gene matches: 3. Germline V lookup: CDR1 KGHDR, CDR2 SFDVKD. For the CDR3, the DNA is TGTGCCACCAGGGGGACAGGGCTCTACAATGAGCAGTTCTTC. Translating gives CATRGTGLYNEQFF.

This rearrangement joins TRBV28 to TRBJ2-1; D unclear. Germline assignment: CDR1 MDHEN and CDR2 SYDVKM. Trimming took off 5 bases at V and 13 bases at J, with 24 bases between the two ends. This CDR3 spans 15 amino acids. The CDR3 nucleotides read TGTGCCAGCAGTCCCCGTCGCCTGAGCCTTACTTTTCAGTTCTTC. This translates into CASSPRRLSLTFQFF.

V usage is TRBV5-1 and J usage is TRBJ2-3; D gene unclear. V was trimmed by 5 bases and J by 1 base, leaving 11 bases between them. This CDR3 has 14 amino acids. The germline V gene encodes CDR1 SGHRS and CDR2 YFSETQ. CDR3 nucleotides: TGCGCCAGCAGGACCGGGCCCGGCACAGATACGCAGTATTTT. Its translation: CASRTGPGTDTQYF.

This clonotype was recorded a few times. This sequence joins TRBV5-1 and TRBJ2-4, with D perhaps being TRBD1 or TRBD2 (5 bases each). CDR3 length: 15 residues. V gave up 7 bases and J gave up 5 bases, with 19 bases separating them. CDR1 and CDR2 from the germline V gene are SGHRS and YFSETQ. The CDR3 spells CASSKLGGDQNIQYF. For the CDR3, the DNA is TGCGCCAGCTCCAAGCTTGGGGGTGATCAAAACATTCAGTACTTC.

The chain has TRBV24-1 and TRBJ1-2; TRBD1 matches at 9 bases. V lost 4 bases to trimming and J lost 2 bases; unmatched junction nucleotides: 4. The CDR3 has 15 amino acids. Germline assignment: CDR1 KGHDR and CDR2 SFDVKD. CDR3 coding DNA: TGTGCCACCAGTGAATCCGGGACAGGGAACTATGGCTACACCTTC. This encodes CATSESGTGNYGYTF.

The genes are TRBV7-2 and TRBJ1-1; no definite D call. V was shortened by 2 bases and J by 5 bases, with 15 bases between the two germline ends. From germline, CDR1 is SGHTA and CDR2 FQGNSA. The CDR3 runs to 15 residues. CDR3 residues: CASSLSHSLVTEAFF. In nucleotides, the CDR3 is TGTGCCAGCAGCTTAAGTCACAGTTTAGTTACTGAAGCTTTCTTT.

This rearrangement joins TRBV11-3 to TRBJ2-3, with D maybe TRBD2 (6 bases). CDR3 length: 16 amino acids. Per the germline V gene, CDR1 is SGHNT and CDR2 is YENEEA. Trimming took off 4 bases at V and 2 bases at J, with 16 bases between the two ends. CDR3 nucleotide sequence: TGTGCCAGCAGCTCAGACGGGACTCTCGTCACAGATACGCAGTATTTT. Its protein product is CASSSDGTLVTDTQYF.

This clonotype was counted ten times or more. The chain joins TRBV29-1 to TRBJ2-1, with unresolved D. The V gene's germline CDR1 is SQVTM and CDR2 ANQGSEA. The CDR3 sequence is 13 residues long. Between the trimmed V and J ends, which lost 4 bases and 7 bases, there was a span of 14 bases. The CDR3 DNA reads TGCAGCGTTGTGGTTAGGCTTCAGAATGAGCAGTTCTTC. Translating gives CSVVVRLQNEQFF.

The gene calls are TRBV6-6 and TRBJ1-5; D unresolved. Germline loops: CDR1 MNHNY, CDR2 SVGAGI (reference sequence). V was shortened by 0 bases and J by 7 bases, with 13 bases between the two germline ends. The CDR3 is made up of 15 amino acids. CDR3 sequence: CASSYSGGNGQPQHF. DNA for the CDR3: TGTGCCAGCAGTTACTCAGGTGGAAACGGCCAGCCCCAGCATTTT.

The chain uses TRBV6-2 or TRBV6-3 and TRBJ2-7, with TRBD2 matching 12 bases. The CDR3 consists of 15 residues. Germline V gene sequence: CDR1 MNHEY, CDR2 SVGEGT. V shed 6 bases, J shed 5 bases, and the junction held 8 bases outside the gene matches. Here the CDR3 reads CASRASGRAYNEQYV. For the CDR3, the DNA is TGTGCCAGCAGGGCTAGCGGGAGGGCCTATAACGAGCAGTACGTC.

This clonotype was observed a few times. This chain connects TRBV6-6 to TRBJ2-5, with D tentatively TRBD2 (6 bases). The J call is in doubt because the DNA end fits TRBJ2-7 better. The CDR3 sequence is 13 residues long. CDR1 is MNHNY and CDR2 is SVGAGI in the germline V gene (reference sequence). CDR3 residues: CASNSGPLYEQYF. For the CDR3, the DNA is TGTGCCAGCAACAGCGGGCCTCTCTACGAGCAGTACTTC.

This clonotype was seen repeatedly, ten times or more. The chain combines TRBV5-1 with TRBJ2-1; 7 positions agree with TRBD2. CDR1 and CDR2 from the germline V gene are SGHRS and YFSETQ. J gave up 6 bases and V 0 bases, and 9 bases lay outside the gene matches. The CDR3 has 16 amino acids. CDR3 in amino acids: CASSLGDLGGGNEQFF. In DNA, the CDR3 is TGCGCCAGCAGCTTGGGGGACTTGGGCGGGGGCAATGAGCAGTTCTTC.

This clonotype was detected a few times. The rearrangement uses TRBV10-3 and TRBJ2-3; no definite D call. The CDR3 runs to 11 residues. Germline CDR1 ENHRY, CDR2 SYGVKD. V lost 9 bases to trimming and J lost 4 bases, with 8 bases between them. The CDR3 loop reads CAMGPADTQYF. The DNA of the CDR3 is TGTGCCATGGGTCCGGCAGATACGCAGTATTTT.

For this clonotype: The junction departs from the called germline gene at one end, perhaps through a read error. V and J are TRBV11-2 and TRBJ2-5; 8 bases line up with TRBD2. This CDR3 is 13 amino acids long. Germline V lookup: CDR1 SGHAT, CDR2 FQNNGV. The CDR3 DNA reads as TGTGCCAGCAGCTTAGATCTAGCGGGCGTTCCCTTCTTC. This translates into CASSLDLAGVPFF.

This clonotype occurred many times. This sequence joins TRBV12-3 or TRBV12-4 and TRBJ1-5; D perhaps matches TRBD1 (5 bases). V was clipped by 6 bases and J by 4 bases, with 10 bases between them. CDR3 length: 13 amino acids. The CDR3 loop is CASSLTENQPQHF. The CDR3 DNA reads as TGTGCCAGCAGCCTGACAGAAAATCAGCCCCAGCATTTT.

This clonotype was recorded a few times. V gene TRBV29-1 combines with J gene TRBJ1-2, with D perhaps TRBD1 (6 bases). Between the trimmed V and J ends, which lost 6 bases and 3 bases, there was a span of 17 bases. This CDR3 is 14 amino acids long. Looked up from germline, CDR1 is SQVTM and CDR2 is ANQGSEA. CDR3 in DNA: TGCAGCGTCGGCCACAGGGATCAGGACTATGGCTACACCTTC. Translated, it gives CSVGHRDQDYGYTF.

This clonotype has a single count. V gene TRBV13 combines with J gene TRBJ2-7; TRBD1 might be the D (5 bases). Germline CDR1 PRHDT, CDR2 FYEKMQ (reference sequence). The V end was cut by 0 bases, the J end by 3 bases, with 15 bases between. The CDR3 sequence is 16 residues long. As DNA, the CDR3 is TGTGCCAGCAGCTTAGGAGATTGGGGCCTTGACTACGAGCAGTACTTC. It is translated as CASSLGDWGLDYEQYF.

This clonotype was recorded at least ten times. V is TRBV4-3 and J is TRBJ2-3; no reliable D call. This CDR3 comprises 14 residues. The germline V gene has CDR1 LGHNA and CDR2 YSLEER. V dropped 6 bases and J dropped 1 base, with 11 bases sitting between them. The CDR3: CASSSFQGTDTQYF. In DNA, the CDR3 is TGCGCCAGCAGTTCCTTCCAAGGCACAGATACGCAGTATTTT.